These T cell receptor beta chains were read from a single sample in a study of blood T cell repertoires in COVID-19. Sequenced by immunoSEQ multiplex PCR; TCRdb stores in-frame clones only, minus some. The sample has a few hundred thousand clones; about 87% are singletons. The sequenced material came from peripheral blood. The receptors here all came from a man between 60 and 70 years old who had recovered from COVID-19. Each CDR3 is given with its conserved first and last residue. Each record gives: D gene, V gene, clone size, J gene, CDR3 DNA, CDR3 protein. The D gene is left open where the match is weak. Clone sizes are given selectively: once, few, many, or a class where the clone is expanded.

TRBD1	TRBV24-1	once	TRBJ2-5	TGTGCCACCAGTGACCCCTTGCCCCCTCCGGGACAGGGGGAAGAGACCCAGTACTTC	CATSDPLPPPGQGEETQYF
-	TRBV30	-	TRBJ1-3	TGTGCCTGGAGCCCGCGGTCGTCCTCTGGAAACACCATATATTTT	CAWSPRSSSGNTIYF
-	TRBV6-5	-	TRBJ2-7	TGTGCCAGCAGGTCCAGAGGTAACGAGCAGTACTTC	CASRSRGNEQYF
-	TRBV20-1	-	TRBJ1-1	TGCAGTGCTCAGAGAGGGGGAGAAGCTTTCTTT	CSAQRGGEAFF
-	TRBV30	-	TRBJ2-7	TGTGCCTGGAGGCGAGGCTCTACCTACGAGCAGTACTTC	CAWRRGSTYEQYF
-	TRBV5-6	-	TRBJ2-7	TGTGCCAGCAGCTTGCCAGGACAGTTCTACGAGCAGTACTTC	CASSLPGQFYEQYF
TRBD1	TRBV6-2/TRBV6-3	-	TRBJ1-2	TGTGCCAGCAGTTTGCGGGGACAGGTTAACTATGGCTACACCTTC	CASSLRGQVNYGYTF
-	TRBV20-1	-	TRBJ1-1	TGCAGTGCTAGTTACAGGGCGCACACTGAAGCTTTCTTT	CSASYRAHTEAFF
TRBD2	TRBV5-6	-	TRBJ2-7	TGTGCCAGCAGCTTGGGGGGGGGCGAGCAGTACTTC	CASSLGGGEQYF
-	TRBV10-3	-	TRBJ1-1	TGTGCCATCACAGCGACAGAGAACACTGAAGCTTTCTTT	CAITATENTEAFF
-	TRBV2	-	TRBJ1-2	TGTGCCAGCAGCCCTTTATTTAGGGCAGGGGACTATGGCTACACCTTC	CASSPLFRAGDYGYTF
-	TRBV3-1/TRBV3-2	-	TRBJ1-2	TGTGCCAGCAGCCAAGAGAGGGCCTACAAGACGGGGGGCTACACCTTC	CASSQERAYKTGGYTF
-	TRBV2	-	TRBJ1-1	TGTGCCAGCAGTGAATCTGGGGGCCGGAACACTGAAGCTTTCTTT	CASSESGGRNTEAFF
TRBD1	TRBV5-1	-	TRBJ1-5	TGCGCCAGCAGCTTAGACGGACAGGGACGAGGTCAGCCCCAGCATTTT	CASSLDGQGRGQPQHF
-	TRBV18	-	TRBJ2-7	TGTGCCAGCTCACTTGGCGGGACGGACGACTACGAGCAGTACTTC	CASSLGGTDDYEQYF
-	TRBV9	-	TRBJ2-3	TGTGCCAGCAGCGTAGAGGGAGTCAGAACAGATACGCAGTATTTT	CASSVEGVRTDTQYF
-	TRBV4-2	once	TRBJ2-1	TGTGCCAGCAGCCAAGTGGGACTCATCAATGAGCAGTTCTTC	CASSQVGLINEQFF
-	TRBV9	-	TRBJ1-2	TGTGCCAGCAGCGTAGGACAGGCTCCTAACTATGGCTACACCTTC	CASSVGQAPNYGYTF
TRBD2	TRBV19	-	TRBJ2-1	TGTGCCAGTTCCTCAGCGGGGGGGCATGAGCAGTTCTTC	CASSSAGGHEQFF